This TCR beta chain came from a study of blood T cells in healthy people across ages. This clonotype occurred a few times. Trimming cost V 5 bases and J 11 bases, with 15 bases left between them. Germline-derived CDR1 and CDR2 are KGHSH and LQKENI. The CDR3 is made up of 12 amino acids. Then a second PCR, running roughly 7 to 11 cycles, was carried out with a sample-barcoded 5' primer and a J-beta primer mix. TCRdb reprocessed the 5' RACE reads with MiXCR, giving one entry per CDR3 protein. The sample shows 550,000 to 750,000 distinct CDR3 sequences, more than 20% of them seen only once. The chain employs TRBV18 and TRBJ1-1; D gene uncertain. The TCR sequence derives from a man aged 70-80 years in good health. Sequencing was performed on blood. CDR3 nucleotide sequence: TGTGCCAGCTCAGCGGAGGGCCCTTCGGCTTTCTTT. Its translation is CASSAEGPSAFF.